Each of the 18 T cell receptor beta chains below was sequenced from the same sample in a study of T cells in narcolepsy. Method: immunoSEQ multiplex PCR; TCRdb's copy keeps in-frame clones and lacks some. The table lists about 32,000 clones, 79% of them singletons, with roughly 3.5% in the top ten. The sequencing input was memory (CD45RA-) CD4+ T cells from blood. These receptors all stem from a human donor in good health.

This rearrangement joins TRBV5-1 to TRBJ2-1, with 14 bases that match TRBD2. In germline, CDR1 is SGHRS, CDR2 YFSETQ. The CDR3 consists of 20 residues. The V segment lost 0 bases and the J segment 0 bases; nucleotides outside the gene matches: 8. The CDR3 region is CASSLEGLAGAVGSYNEQFF. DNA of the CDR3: TGCGCCAGCAGCTTGGAGGGACTAGCGGGGGCAGTGGGCTCCTACAATGAGCAGTTCTTC.

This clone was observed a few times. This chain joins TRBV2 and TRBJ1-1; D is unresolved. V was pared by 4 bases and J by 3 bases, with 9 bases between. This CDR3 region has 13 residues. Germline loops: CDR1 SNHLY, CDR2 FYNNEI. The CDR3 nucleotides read TGTGCCAGCAGTGTTAGGGTGGACACTGAAGCTTTCTTT. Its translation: CASSVRVDTEAFF.

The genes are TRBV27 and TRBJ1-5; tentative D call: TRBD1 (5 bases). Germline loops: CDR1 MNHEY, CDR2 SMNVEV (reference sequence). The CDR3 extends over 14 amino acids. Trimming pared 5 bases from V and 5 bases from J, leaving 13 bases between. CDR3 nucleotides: TGTGCCAGCAGTACTTACAGGAATTATCAGCCCCAGCATTTT. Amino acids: CASSTYRNYQPQHF.

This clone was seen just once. The CDR3 sequence is CASSLSGVSYNEQFF. In DNA form, the CDR3 reads TGTGCCAGCAGCTTGTCAGGTGTCTCCTACAATGAGCAGTTCTTC. The chain carries TRBV5-6 and TRBJ2-1; no clear D. Germline V gene lookup returns CDR1 SGHDT and CDR2 YYEEEE. Trimming cost V 1 base and J 0 bases, with 8 bases left between them. The CDR3 consists of 15 residues.

The CDR3 loop reads CASSEQWGMNTEAFF. For the CDR3, the DNA is TGCGCCAGCAGTGAGCAGTGGGGCATGAACACTGAAGCTTTCTTT. V usage is TRBV10-2 and J usage is TRBJ1-1; tentatively, D is TRBD1 (5 bases). The CDR3 sequence is 15 residues long. Germline CDR1 and CDR2: WSHSY and SAAADI. V lost 2 bases and J 0 bases, leaving 10 bases between the germline ends.

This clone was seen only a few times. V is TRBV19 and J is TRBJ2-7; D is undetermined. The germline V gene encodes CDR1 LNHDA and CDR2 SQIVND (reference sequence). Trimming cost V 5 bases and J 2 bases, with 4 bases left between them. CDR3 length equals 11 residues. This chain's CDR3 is CASSGPYEQYF. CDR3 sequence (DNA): TGTGCCAGTAGTGGTCCCTACGAGCAGTACTTC.

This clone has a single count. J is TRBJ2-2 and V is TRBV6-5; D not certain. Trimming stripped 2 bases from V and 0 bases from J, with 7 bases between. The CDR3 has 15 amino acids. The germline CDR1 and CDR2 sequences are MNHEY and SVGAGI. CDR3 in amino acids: CASSYRTANTGELFF. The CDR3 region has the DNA TGTGCCAGCAGTTACCGGACGGCGAACACCGGGGAGCTGTTTTTT.

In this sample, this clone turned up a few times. The CDR3 coding sequence is TGTGCCAGCAGTCAGACTAGCGGGACAACAGATACGCAGTATTTT. Translating it yields CASSQTSGTTDTQYF. The chain has TRBV6-6 and TRBJ2-3; TRBD2 matches 11 bases. The germline V gene has CDR1 MNHNY and CDR2 SVGAGI (reference sequence). The CDR3 is 15 residues long. The V and J ends lost 5 bases and 3 bases, in that order; junction bases with no gene match: 4.

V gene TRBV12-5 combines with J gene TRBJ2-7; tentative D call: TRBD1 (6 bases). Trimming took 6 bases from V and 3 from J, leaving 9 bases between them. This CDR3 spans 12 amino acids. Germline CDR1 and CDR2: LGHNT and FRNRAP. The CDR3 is CASGYRVYEQYF. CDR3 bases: TGTGCTAGTGGGTACAGGGTCTACGAGCAGTACTTC.

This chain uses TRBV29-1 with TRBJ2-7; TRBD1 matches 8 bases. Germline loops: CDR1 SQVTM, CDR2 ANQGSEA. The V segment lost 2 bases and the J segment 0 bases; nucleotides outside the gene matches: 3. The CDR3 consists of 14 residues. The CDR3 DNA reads TGCAGCGTTGAAACAGGACAGGGCTCCTACGAGCAGTACTTC. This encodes CSVETGQGSYEQYF.

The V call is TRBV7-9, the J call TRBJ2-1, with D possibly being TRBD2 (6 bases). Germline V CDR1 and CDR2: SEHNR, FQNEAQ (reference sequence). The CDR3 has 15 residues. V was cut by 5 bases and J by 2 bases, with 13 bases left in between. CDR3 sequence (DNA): TGTGCCAGCAGCCCTGGGACTCGTGCCTACAATGAGCAGTTCTTC. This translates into CASSPGTRAYNEQFF.

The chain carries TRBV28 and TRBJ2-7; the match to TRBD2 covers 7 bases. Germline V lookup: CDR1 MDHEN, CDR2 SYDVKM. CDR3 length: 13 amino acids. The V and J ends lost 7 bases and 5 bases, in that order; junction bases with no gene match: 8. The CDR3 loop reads CASKRDLRDEQYF. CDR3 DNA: TGTGCCAGCAAGCGGGATTTGCGTGACGAGCAGTACTTC.

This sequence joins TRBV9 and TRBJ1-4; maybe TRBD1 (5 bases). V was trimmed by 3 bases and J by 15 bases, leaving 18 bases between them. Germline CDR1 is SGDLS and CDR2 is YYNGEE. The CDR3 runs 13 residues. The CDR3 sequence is CASSEWDYSEVFF. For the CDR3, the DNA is TGTGCCAGCAGCGAATGGGACTATTCAGAAGTGTTTTTT.

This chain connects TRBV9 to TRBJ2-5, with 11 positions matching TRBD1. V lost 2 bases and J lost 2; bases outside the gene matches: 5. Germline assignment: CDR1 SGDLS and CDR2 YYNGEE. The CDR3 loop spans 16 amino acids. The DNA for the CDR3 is TGTGCCAGCAGCGTCGGGACAGGGGGTCCGCAAGAGACCCAGTACTTC. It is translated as CASSVGTGGPQETQYF.

The CDR3 protein is CASSDGNRAQHF. The DNA of the CDR3 is TGTGCCAGCAGCGACGGGAATCGAGCCCAGCATTTT. J is TRBJ1-5 and V is TRBV9, with no clear D. The germline CDR1 and CDR2 sequences are SGDLS and YYNGEE. Trimming removed 3 bases from V and 11 bases from J, with 12 bases in between. The CDR3 is made up of 12 amino acids. The whole variable domain, remainder taken from reference TRBV9 and TRBJ1-5, is DSGVTQTPKHLITATGQRVTLRCSPRSGDLSVYWYQQSLDQGLQFLIQYYNGEERAKGNILERFSAQQFPDLHSELNLSSLELGDSALYFCASSDGNRAQHFGDGTRLSIL.

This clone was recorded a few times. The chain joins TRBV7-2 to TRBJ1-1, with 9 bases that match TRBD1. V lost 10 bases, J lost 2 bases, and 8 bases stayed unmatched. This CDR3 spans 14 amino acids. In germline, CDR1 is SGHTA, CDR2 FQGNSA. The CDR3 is CATVRDRVNTEAFF. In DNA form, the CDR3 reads TGTGCCACCGTAAGGGACAGGGTAAACACTGAAGCTTTCTTT.

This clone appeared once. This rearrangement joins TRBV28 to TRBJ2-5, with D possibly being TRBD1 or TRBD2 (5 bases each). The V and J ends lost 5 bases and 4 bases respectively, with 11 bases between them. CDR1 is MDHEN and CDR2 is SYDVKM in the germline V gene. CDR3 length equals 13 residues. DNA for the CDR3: TGTGCCAGCAGTCCCACGGGACGAGAGACCCAGTACTTC. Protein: CASSPTGRETQYF.

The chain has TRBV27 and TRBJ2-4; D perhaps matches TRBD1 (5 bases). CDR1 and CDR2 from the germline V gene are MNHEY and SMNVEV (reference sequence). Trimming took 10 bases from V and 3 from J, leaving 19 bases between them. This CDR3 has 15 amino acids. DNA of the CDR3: TGTGCCACCAGAGTCGTCGAAGGGGTCAAAAACATTCAGTACTTC. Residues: CATRVVEGVKNIQYF.